A selection of T cell receptor beta chains follows, all from one sample in a study of cytomegalovirus exposure and HLA in healthy donors. Sequencing used immunoSEQ multiplex PCR; TCRdb keeps in-frame clones, though not all of them. This table has about 130,000 clones, 81% appearing once. Sequences were obtained from PBMCs. Receptor source: a man aged 18 to 30 in good health and CMV-seronegative. CDR3s include the opening cysteine and the closing phenylalanine or tryptophan. The D gene is left open where the match is weak. The listing skips clone size in some rows; elsewhere it reads once, few, many or a size class.

j_call d_call v_call clone_size cdr3_aa cdr3_nt
TRBJ1-5 . TRBV12-5 . CASAPSPTAQHF TGTGCTAGTGCCCCGAGTCCGACAGCCCAGCATTTT
TRBJ2-7 TRBD1 TRBV25-1 . CASSERAGGRYEQYF TGTGCCAGCAGTGAAAGGGCAGGGGGCCGCTACGAGCAGTACTTC
TRBJ1-5 . TRBV7-9 few CSSSSSNQPQHF TGTTCCAGCAGCTCCAGTAATCAGCCCCAGCATTTT
TRBJ1-1 . TRBV7-2 few CASSFTGNTEAFF TGTGCCAGCAGCTTTACGGGGAACACTGAAGCTTTCTTT
TRBJ2-3 . TRBV19 . CASSKLTDTQYF TGTGCCAGTAGTAAATTAACAGATACGCAGTATTTT
TRBJ2-7 TRBD1 TRBV4-1 . CASSQTFRDRAPEQYF TGCGCCAGCAGCCAAACTTTCCGGGACAGGGCCCCAGAGCAGTACTTC
TRBJ2-1 . TRBV2 once CASEESRGQFF TGTGCCAGCGAAGAATCCAGGGGGCAGTTCTTC
TRBJ1-1 TRBD1 TRBV11-2 . CASSLMGTGANTEAFF TGTGCCAGCAGCTTGATGGGGACAGGGGCAAACACTGAAGCTTTCTTT
TRBJ1-5 . TRBV18 . CASSPFGGGNQPQHF TGTGCCAGCTCACCATTTGGAGGGGGCAATCAGCCCCAGCATTTT
TRBJ2-5 TRBD1 TRBV30 . CAWIKTGAQETQYF TGTGCCTGGATTAAGACAGGGGCACAAGAGACCCAGTACTTC
TRBJ1-1 . TRBV5-4 once CASSFDMNTEAFF TGTGCCAGCAGCTTCGACATGAACACTGAAGCTTTCTTT
TRBJ2-7 TRBD1 TRBV5-1 . CASSLVTGGDEQYF TGCGCCAGCAGCTTGGTCACAGGGGGCGACGAGCAGTACTTC
TRBJ1-1 . TRBV30 . CAWTVNTEAFF TGTGCCTGGACGGTGAACACTGAAGCTTTCTTT
TRBJ1-2 TRBD1 TRBV27 . CASSAGGGYTF TGTGCCAGCAGTGCAGGGGGTGGCTACACCTTC
TRBJ2-5 . TRBV11-2 . CASSSDYQETQYF TGTGCCAGCAGCTCGGACTACCAAGAGACCCAGTACTTC
TRBJ1-1 . TRBV5-1 . CASSLTVMNTEAFF TGCGCCAGCAGCTTGACAGTCATGAACACTGAAGCTTTCTTT
TRBJ2-4 TRBD2 TRBV5-1 . CASSLDKLRSGATGAKNIQYF TGCGCCAGCAGCTTGGATAAGCTAAGAAGCGGGGCCACGGGGGCCAAAAACATTCAGTACTTC
TRBJ2-5 . TRBV6-6 few CASQMETQYF TGTGCCAGTCAAATGGAGACCCAGTACTTC
TRBJ1-1 . TRBV27 . CASSLSRNTEAFF TGTGCCAGCAGTCTATCTAGGAACACTGAAGCTTTCTTT
TRBJ2-2 . TRBV19 . CATKSDMNTGELFF TGTGCCACAAAAAGTGACATGAACACCGGGGAGCTGTTTTTT
TRBJ2-2 TRBD1 TRBV4-2 . CASSQGKTGLNTGELFF TGTGCCAGCAGCCAAGGGAAGACAGGGCTCAACACCGGGGAGCTGTTTTTT
TRBJ1-1 . TRBV5-1 once CASSLLRSGAITKAFF TGCGCCAGCAGCTTACTTCGGTCTGGGGCCATAACGAAAGCTTTCTTT
TRBJ2-7 TRBD1 TRBV7-8 . CASSLAARQGTYEQYF TGTGCCAGCAGCTTAGCGGCCCGACAGGGAACCTACGAGCAGTACTTC
TRBJ2-5 TRBD2 TRBV7-9 . CASSQRAGTSGGRQETQYF TGTGCCAGCAGCCAGCGAGCGGGGACTAGCGGGGGGCGTCAAGAGACCCAGTACTTC
TRBJ2-3 . TRBV6-6 . CASSREIRAGATQYF TGTGCCAGCAGTAGGGAAATCAGGGCGGGGGCTACGCAGTATTTT
TRBJ1-2 . TRBV4-3 . CASSPGQGLRYGYTF TGCGCCAGCAGCCCCGGACAAGGCCTGCGATATGGCTACACCTTC
TRBJ1-6 . TRBV7-2 . CASSPRRGGSPLHF TGTGCCAGCAGCCCCCGGCGGGGAGGATCACCCCTCCACTTT
TRBJ1-5 . TRBV2 once CASSESLGRQAAGQPQHF TGTGCCAGCAGTGAAAGCTTGGGGCGACAGGCCGCGGGTCAGCCCCAGCATTTT
TRBJ2-3 . TRBV7-9 . CASSLSGGRTDTQYF TGTGCCAGCAGCTTGTCCGGGGGGCGAACAGATACGCAGTATTTT
TRBJ2-1 . TRBV6-5 . CASRGSHNEQFF TGTGCCAGCAGGGGGAGCCACAATGAGCAGTTCTTC
TRBJ2-1 TRBD2 TRBV27 . CASSLGRGVYNEQFF TGTGCCAGCAGTTTAGGGCGGGGGGTCTACAATGAGCAGTTCTTC
TRBJ2-1 TRBD1 TRBV10-1 . CASEGDRGNEQFF TGCGCCAGCGAGGGGGACAGGGGCAATGAGCAGTTCTTC
TRBJ1-1 . TRBV7-9 . CASSLGGSEAFF TGTGCCAGCAGCTTAGGAGGGAGTGAAGCTTTCTTT
TRBJ2-7 . TRBV5-1 . CASTGEISSYEQYF TGCGCCAGCACCGGAGAGATCAGCTCCTACGAGCAGTACTTC
TRBJ1-3 TRBD1 TRBV7-9 . CASSSLIQGFFGNTIYF TGTGCCAGCAGCTCCTTGATACAGGGGTTCTTTGGAAACACCATATATTTT
TRBJ2-3 TRBD2 TRBV14 . CASSRATRGVLLADTQYF TGTGCCAGCAGCCGTGCGACGCGGGGGGTCCTTCTCGCAGATACGCAGTATTTT
TRBJ2-1 TRBD1 TRBV7-7 few CASSLRDRGPYNEQFF TGTGCCAGCAGCCTCCGGGACAGGGGCCCATACAATGAGCAGTTCTTC
TRBJ1-1 TRBD1 TRBV7-9 once CASSARTGWGTEAFF TGTGCCAGCAGCGCCAGGACAGGCTGGGGCACTGAAGCTTTCTTT
TRBJ1-5 . TRBV5-1 . CASSLAGVEQPQHF TGCGCCAGCAGCTTGGCGGGGGTAGAACAGCCCCAGCATTTT
TRBJ1-6 . TRBV28 . CASSSRGRRSPLHF TGTGCCAGCAGTTCCAGGGGCCGGCGTTCACCCCTCCACTTT
TRBJ2-2 . TRBV11-3 . CASSLVSERGKSGELFF TGTGCCAGCAGCTTAGTTTCGGAACGCGGAAAGAGCGGGGAGCTGTTTTTT
TRBJ1-2 . TRBV29-1 few CSVGSYYGYTF TGCAGCGTGGGGAGCTACTATGGCTACACCTTC
TRBJ2-1 TRBD2 TRBV9 . CASSPILGGARNEQFF TGTGCCAGCAGCCCGATCCTCGGGGGGGCCAGGAATGAGCAGTTCTTC
TRBJ1-5 . TRBV13 . CASSSGVSRNQPQHF TGTGCCAGCAGCTCGGGGGTGTCTAGGAATCAGCCCCAGCATTTT
TRBJ1-2 TRBD1 TRBV11-2 . CASRIRDRAYGGYTF TGTGCCAGCAGAATTCGGGACAGGGCTTATGGTGGCTACACCTTC
TRBJ2-2 . TRBV5-1 . CASGVAVTTGELFF TGCGCCAGCGGCGTGGCAGTTACGACCGGGGAGCTGTTTTTT
TRBJ2-7 TRBD1 TRBV27 . CASSSRTGLEQYF TGTGCCAGCAGTTCGCGGACAGGGCTTGAGCAGTACTTC
TRBJ1-1 TRBD1 TRBV30 . CAWSPDRGIRTEAFF TGTGCCTGGAGTCCCGACAGGGGGATTAGGACTGAAGCTTTCTTT
TRBJ2-7 . TRBV30 . CAWSGQGSEQYF TGTGCCTGGAGTGGTCAGGGGTCCGAGCAGTACTTC
TRBJ2-3 TRBD2 TRBV6-5 . CASRTSGVRDTQYF TGTGCCAGCAGGACTAGCGGGGTTAGAGATACGCAGTATTTT